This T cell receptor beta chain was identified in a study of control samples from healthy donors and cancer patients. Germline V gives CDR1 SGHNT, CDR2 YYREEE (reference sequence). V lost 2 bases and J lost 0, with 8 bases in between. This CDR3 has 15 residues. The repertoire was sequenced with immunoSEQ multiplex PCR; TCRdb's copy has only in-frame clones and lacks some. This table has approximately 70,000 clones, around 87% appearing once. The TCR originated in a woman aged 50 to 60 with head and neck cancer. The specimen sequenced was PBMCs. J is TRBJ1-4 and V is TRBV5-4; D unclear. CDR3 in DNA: TGTGCCAGCAGCTTCGGTAACCCAACTAATGAAAAACTGTTTTTT. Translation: CASSFGNPTNEKLFF.